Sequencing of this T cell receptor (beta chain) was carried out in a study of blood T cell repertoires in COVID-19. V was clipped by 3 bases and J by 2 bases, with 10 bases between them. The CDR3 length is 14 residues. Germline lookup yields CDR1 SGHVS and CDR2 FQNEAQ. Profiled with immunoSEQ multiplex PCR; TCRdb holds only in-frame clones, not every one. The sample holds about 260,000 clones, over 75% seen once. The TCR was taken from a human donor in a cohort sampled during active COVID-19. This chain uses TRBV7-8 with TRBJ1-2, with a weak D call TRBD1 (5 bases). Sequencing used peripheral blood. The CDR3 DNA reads TGTGCCAGCAGCTTGGGGGGGGACAACTATGGCTACACCTTC. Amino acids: CASSLGGDNYGYTF.